These 15 T cell receptor beta chains originate from one sample sequenced in a study of blood T cell repertoires in COVID-19. Repertoires were generated with immunoSEQ multiplex PCR, while TCRdb's copy carries only in-frame clones and drops some. The sample has roughly 69,000 clones, more than 65% seen once. The sequencing input was peripheral blood. Every receptor here comes from a woman in her fifties or sixties with acute or convalescent COVID-19.

This chain joins TRBV5-1 and TRBJ2-5; D perhaps matches TRBD1 (6 bases). The CDR3 has 13 residues. V was trimmed by 4 bases and J by 1 base, leaving 8 bases between them. Germline-derived CDR1 and CDR2 are SGHRS and YFSETQ. The CDR3 region is CASSLDSQETQYF. The CDR3, as DNA: TGCGCCAGCAGCCTGGACAGCCAAGAGACCCAGTACTTC.

This clone was detected once. The gene calls are TRBV9 and TRBJ1-6, with D possibly being TRBD1 (5 bases). V lost 0 bases and J 5 bases, leaving 15 bases between the germline ends. The CDR3 consists of 17 residues. The germline V gene encodes CDR1 SGDLS and CDR2 YYNGEE. CDR3 amino acids: CASSVDGGGFNNSPLHF. CDR3 nucleotide sequence: TGTGCCAGCAGCGTAGATGGGGGAGGGTTTAATAATTCACCCCTCCACTTT.

This sequence joins TRBV19 and TRBJ2-3; 9 nucleotides align to TRBD2. In germline, CDR1 is LNHDA, CDR2 SQIVND (reference sequence). V lost 3 bases and J lost 1; bases outside the gene matches: 8. The CDR3 consists of 17 residues. This chain's CDR3 is CASSMRGSGGGTDTQYF. CDR3 coding DNA: TGTGCCAGTAGTATGAGGGGTAGCGGGGGTGGCACAGATACGCAGTATTTT.

The chain combines TRBV19 with TRBJ2-2, with D perhaps TRBD1 (6 bases). Looked up from germline, CDR1 is LNHDA and CDR2 is SQIVND (reference sequence). The CDR3 runs to 15 residues. Trimming shortened V by 7 bases and J by 2 bases, and 14 bases separated the two germline ends. The CDR3 DNA is TGTGCCAGTACTCCCGGGACAACAAACACCGGGGAGCTGTTTTTT. Translated, it gives CASTPGTTNTGELFF.

The chain employs TRBV11-3 and TRBJ2-1; 9 positions agree with TRBD2. There are 20 residues in the CDR3. Germline V lookup: CDR1 SGHNT, CDR2 YENEEA. V was pared by 0 bases and J by 6 bases, with 18 bases of the junction left unmatched. The CDR3 loop reads CASSLDFLGEIAGDPNEQFF. CDR3 coding DNA: TGTGCCAGCAGCTTAGATTTCCTCGGGGAGATAGCGGGAGACCCCAATGAGCAGTTCTTC.

The CDR3 loop reads CASSREPTDTQYF. In DNA form, the CDR3 reads TGTGCCAGCAGCCGAGAGCCCACAGATACGCAGTATTTT. The chain joins TRBV11-2 to TRBJ2-3; no firm D call. The germline gives CDR1 SGHAT, CDR2 FQNNGV. V was shortened by 5 bases and J by 2 bases, with 8 bases between the two germline ends. The CDR3 is 13 residues long. Together with reference TRBV11-2 and TRBJ2-3, the CDR3 gives the full variable domain: EAGVAQSPRYKIIEKRQSVAFWCNPISGHATLYWYQQILGQGPKLLIQFQNNGVVDDSQLPKDRFSAERLKGVDSTLKIQPAKLEDSAVYLCASSREPTDTQYFGPGTRLTVL.

The chain joins TRBV18 to TRBJ2-1, with D possibly TRBD1 on 5 matching bases. The V end was cut by 6 bases, the J end by 9 bases, with 15 bases between. Germline CDR1 is KGHSH and CDR2 is LQKENI. This CDR3 has 13 amino acids. DNA for the CDR3: TGTGCCAGCTCTTCGAGCCAGGGTCGTGAGCAGTTCTTC. Residues: CASSSSQGREQFF.

This rearrangement joins TRBV6-2 or TRBV6-3 to TRBJ2-3; TRBD2 is a possible D gene (6 bases). V gave up 6 bases and J gave up 4 bases, with 23 bases separating them. CDR1 and CDR2 from the germline V gene are MNHEY and SVGEGT. This CDR3 region has 17 residues. This CDR3 is CASSRDFETLGSDTQYF. The DNA of the CDR3 is TGTGCCAGCAGCCGGGACTTCGAAACCCTGGGGTCAGATACGCAGTATTTT.

The J gene is TRBJ2-1, the V gene TRBV15, with 7 positions matching TRBD2. The CDR3 totals 16 residues. Germline V lookup: CDR1 LNHNV, CDR2 YYDKDF (reference sequence). V gave up 0 bases and J gave up 11 bases; unmatched junction bases: 13. The CDR3 spells CATSRDEAGVGVKQFF. DNA for the CDR3: TGTGCCACCAGCAGAGATGAGGCGGGAGTCGGGGTTAAGCAGTTCTTC.

The genes are TRBV2 and TRBJ1-1; 8 bases fit TRBD1. Trimming at V came to 4 bases and at J to 11 bases, leaving 9 bases not matched to a gene. Germline-derived CDR1 and CDR2 are SNHLY and FYNNEI. This CDR3 spans 13 amino acids. The CDR3 sequence is CASSGQDRVRAFF. CDR3 nucleotide sequence: TGTGCCAGCAGTGGCCAGGACAGGGTGCGGGCTTTCTTT. Full variable domain (missing parts from reference TRBV2 and TRBJ1-1): EPEVTQTPSHQVTQMGQEVILRCVPISNHLYFYWYRQILGQKVEFLVSFYNNEISEKSEIFDDQFSVERPDGSNFTLKIRSTKLEDSAMYFCASSGQDRVRAFFGQGTRLTVV.

The V call is TRBV6-5, the J call TRBJ1-2; D is unresolved. Germline V gene lookup returns CDR1 MNHEY and CDR2 SVGAGI. The CDR3 runs 14 residues. The V end was cut by 7 bases, the J end by 2 bases, with 14 bases between. In DNA form, the CDR3 reads TGTGCCAGCACCTTAACCGGGGAAAACTATGGCTACACCTTC. It encodes CASTLTGENYGYTF.

The chain links TRBV5-1 to TRBJ2-1; D possibly corresponds to TRBD1 (5 bases). Trimming shortened V by 0 bases and J by 7 bases, and 5 bases separated the two germline ends. This CDR3 is 12 amino acids long. Germline V gene lookup returns CDR1 SGHRS and CDR2 YFSETQ. CDR3 loop: CASSLEGNEQFF. The CDR3 DNA is TGCGCCAGCAGCTTGGAGGGGAATGAGCAGTTCTTC.

This rearrangement joins TRBV19 to TRBJ2-5, with 9 bases identical to TRBD1. The CDR3 totals 15 residues. Germline values: CDR1 LNHDA, CDR2 SQIVND (reference sequence). The trim removed 6 bases at V and 5 bases at J, leaving 10 bases unmatched. CDR3 coding DNA: TGTGCCAGTAGAGAAAAGGACAGGGGTGTGGAGACCCAGTACTTC. Protein: CASREKDRGVETQYF. Full variable domain (missing parts from reference TRBV19 and TRBJ2-5): DGGITQSPKYLFRKEGQNVTLSCEQNLNHDAMYWYRQDPGQGLRLIYYSQIVNDFQKGDIAEGYSVSREKKESFPLTVTSAQKNPTAFYLCASREKDRGVETQYFGPGTRLLVL.

V is TRBV6-5 and J is TRBJ1-6, with a weak D call TRBD1 (6 bases). CDR3 length: 14 amino acids. The germline V and J ends were trimmed by 0 bases and 13 bases, with 13 bases remaining between them. Germline V CDR1 and CDR2: MNHEY, SVGAGI. The DNA of the CDR3 is TGTGCCAGCAGTTACTCGGAACAGGGTGTCCCCCTCCACTTT. This translates into CASSYSEQGVPLHF.

J is TRBJ2-5 and V is TRBV2; 10 nucleotides align to TRBD2. The CDR3 is made up of 15 amino acids. In germline, CDR1 is SNHLY, CDR2 FYNNEI. J was trimmed by 2 bases and V by 5 bases; bases with no gene match: 5. CDR3 protein: CASSRTSGVQETQYF. The CDR3 coding sequence is TGTGCCAGCAGTCGAACTAGCGGGGTACAAGAGACCCAGTACTTC.